The clone carrying this T cell receptor (beta chain) turned up a few times. Its target is not known. This sample was taken from a study of T-cell reconstitution after alpha-beta-depleted transplantation in children. In germline, CDR1 is DFQATT, CDR2 SNEGSKA (reference sequence). This CDR3 is built from 14 residues. Trimming pared 5 bases from V and 1 base from J, leaving 12 bases between. Overall study findings and caveats: About two months after transplant, alpha-beta T cells reportedly came from several hundred expanded graft clones. It was newly produced T cells that mostly accounted for T-cell counts and diversity one year after transplant. At day 60, the high TCRbeta diversity found in some patients originated from recipient T cells and thymic progenitors that had survived.

TCRbeta library construction was performed incorporating unique molecular identifiers. One entry per CDR3 protein results from TCRdb running MiXCR on the PCR reads. The sample has a few hundred thousand distinct CDR3 sequences; 25% to 30% are singletons. The clonotype comes from a boy in the first two years of life with Wiskott-Aldrich syndrome, due to receive a stem cell transplant. J is TRBJ2-1 and V is TRBV20-1, with D perhaps matching TRBD2 (5 bases). The sample here was PBMCs, taken before TCRalphabeta/CD19-depleted stem cell transplant. The CDR3: CSAYQRNSYNEQFF. The CDR3 nucleotides are TGCAGTGCTTACCAGCGGAATTCCTACAATGAGCAGTTCTTC.